Described below is a single TCR beta chain sequence and its context. The protocol was immunoSEQ multiplex PCR, while the TCRdb copy is restricted to in-frame clones and leaves out a portion. In the table there are over 14,000 clones, 88% of which are singletons. The record originates from a study of PD-L1 blockade in urothelial cancer. In the study overall: Between 0 and 3 chemotherapy regimens preceded treatment for each patient. Blood-derived samples held a median approximately 150,000 T cells.

The diagnosis in patients was locally advanced or metastatic urothelial carcinoma. The CDR3 has 13 residues. Germline V gives CDR1 MNHEY, CDR2 SVGAGI. Trimming left V 6 bases short and J 3 bases short, with 12 bases between. The chain is built from TRBV6-5 and TRBJ2-7; D may be TRBD2 (6 bases). This receptor was obtained from a man between 65 and 85 years old with urothelial cancer. The sample was PBMCs, taken around atezolizumab (anti-PD-L1) treatment. CDR3 amino acids: CASSRGAHYEQYF. The CDR3 DNA is TGTGCCAGCAGCCGCGGGGCCCACTACGAGCAGTACTTC.